These 25 T cell receptor beta chains were sequenced from one sample in a study of low-dose radiotherapy and immunotherapy resistance in tumors. Alpha- and beta-chain coverage of first-strand cDNA came from TRAV- and TRBV-specific primers. Amplification of TCRs used a constant-region primer and V-primer adapter for around 18 PCR cycles. TCRdb reprocessed the reads with MiXCR, giving one entry per CDR3 protein. The top ten hold more than 8% of the sample, which has 8,500 to 14,000 distinct CDR3 sequences, 51% seen once. These receptors originate from a human donor with advanced metastatic prostate, ovarian, gallbladder or colorectal cancer (not recorded which). This table probably holds off-target reads from a library built for another chain.

This clonotype was counted a single time. V is TRBV7-2 and J is TRBJ2-3; 9 bases agree with TRBD2. There are 15 residues in the CDR3. CDR1 is SGHTA and CDR2 is FQGNSA in the germline V gene. The V gene end was trimmed by 2 bases and the J gene end by 3 bases; junction bases not matched to a gene: 3. DNA for the CDR3: TGTGCCAGCAGCTTATCCCTAGCGGGGACAGATACGCAGTATTTT. Translation: CASSLSLAGTDTQYF.

The chain carries TRBV6-4 and TRBJ1-2; TRBD1 is a possible D gene (6 bases). V dropped 2 bases and J dropped 7 bases, with 8 bases sitting between them. This CDR3 comprises 12 residues. Germline CDR1 and CDR2: MRHNA and SNTAGT. The CDR3 spells CASSDGTIGYTF. CDR3 DNA sequence: TGTGCCAGCAGTGACGGGACAATTGGCTACACCTTC.

The V and J genes are TRBV5-1 and TRBJ2-1; D not certain. CDR1 and CDR2 from the germline V gene are SGHRS and YFSETQ. This CDR3 has 13 amino acids. Between the trimmed V and J ends, which lost 6 bases and 2 bases, there was a span of 9 bases. The CDR3 is CASTKGTYNEQFF. CDR3 in DNA: TGCGCCAGCACAAAAGGGACCTACAATGAGCAGTTCTTC.

Only a few counts were recorded for this clonotype. This sequence joins TRBV10-3 and TRBJ2-1, with 10 positions matching TRBD1. Germline CDR1 is ENHRY and CDR2 is SYGVKD. V gave up 7 bases and J gave up 2 bases; unmatched junction bases: 5. This CDR3 has 15 residues. CDR3 in amino acids: CAITRDRGPYNEQFF. In DNA form, the CDR3 reads TGTGCCATCACTAGGGACAGGGGTCCCTACAATGAGCAGTTCTTC.

The chain uses TRBV5-4 and TRBJ2-7, with 7 positions matching TRBD1. The CDR3 has 14 amino acids. The junction had 10 bases not matched to a gene; V was cut back by 5 bases and J by 5 bases. CDR1 and CDR2 from the germline V gene are SGHNT and YYREEE (reference sequence). CDR3 sequence reads: CASSQIRGNNEQYF. The CDR3 DNA reads TGTGCCAGCAGTCAAATCAGGGGGAATAACGAGCAGTACTTC.

The chain carries TRBV24-1 and TRBJ2-5; D may be TRBD1 (6 bases). Germline CDR1 reads KGHDR; CDR2 reads SFDVKD. The CDR3 is 15 residues long. Trimming stripped 9 bases from V and 4 bases from J, with 20 bases between. CDR3 bases: TGTGCCACCGCTCGCCCTACAGGGAATGGAGAGACCCAGTACTTC. It specifies CATARPTGNGETQYF.

This chain connects TRBV15 to TRBJ2-7, with no clear D. From germline, CDR1 is LNHNV and CDR2 YYDKDF (reference sequence). Trimming took off 1 base at V and 2 bases at J, with 9 bases between the two ends. This CDR3 comprises 14 residues. In DNA form, the CDR3 reads TGTGCCACCAGCAGAGGTTTAGGCCCCTACGAGCAGTACTTC. Its protein is CATSRGLGPYEQYF.

This chain links TRBV2 with TRBJ2-6; the match to TRBD1 covers 7 bases. This CDR3 region has 14 residues. CDR1 is SNHLY, CDR2 FYNNEI, per germline. The ends lost 8 bases at V and 0 bases at J; junction bases unmatched: 1. Written as DNA, the CDR3 is TGTGCCAGCTACAGGGGCTCTGGGGCCAACGTCCTGACTTTC. Protein sequence: CASYRGSGANVLTF.

The chain recombines TRBV18 with TRBJ1-1; 7 nucleotides agree with TRBD1. The CDR3 totals 14 residues. V lost 4 bases, J lost 5 bases, and 7 bases stayed unmatched. Germline CDR1 and CDR2: KGHSH and LQKENI. CDR3: CASSRKGAGTEAFF. The CDR3 DNA follows: TGTGCCAGCTCACGAAAGGGGGCCGGGACTGAAGCTTTCTTT.

This clonotype has a handful of counts. This chain joins TRBV20-1 and TRBJ1-5; D unclear. The CDR3 is made up of 15 amino acids. The ends were cut back, 0 bases at V and 2 bases at J, with 11 bases in the middle. Germline loops: CDR1 DFQATT, CDR2 SNEGSKA (reference sequence). DNA for the CDR3: TGCAGTGCTAGAGATCACCGGGTGGGCAATCAGCCCCAGCATTTT. This translates into CSARDHRVGNQPQHF.

The table lists this clonotype with a few counts. This chain connects TRBV6-1 to TRBJ2-2; D possibly uses TRBD1 or TRBD2 (6 bases each). Germline V gene sequence: CDR1 MNHNS, CDR2 SASEGT. This CDR3 is 15 amino acids long. The V and J ends lost 9 bases and 1 base respectively, with 15 bases between them. CDR3 sequence reads: CASTGGGGNTGELFF. The CDR3 DNA reads TGTGCCAGTACCGGGGGCGGAGGGAACACCGGGGAGCTGTTTTTT.

This clonotype came up a few times. The chain carries TRBV20-1 and TRBJ1-2; no firm D call. Germline CDR1 reads DFQATT; CDR2 reads SNEGSKA (reference sequence). V gave up 5 bases and J gave up 7 bases, with 11 bases separating them. This CDR3 spans 11 amino acids. This CDR3 reads CSARGVTGYTF. For the CDR3, the DNA is TGCAGTGCTCGGGGAGTTACTGGCTACACCTTC.

This clonotype was counted a few times. The chain is built from TRBV6-5 and TRBJ2-7, with 7 nucleotides matching TRBD2. CDR1 and CDR2 from the germline V gene are MNHEY and SVGAGI. The CDR3 contains 15 residues. Trimming at V came to 0 bases and at J to 2 bases, leaving 4 bases not matched to a gene. DNA for the CDR3: TGTGCCAGCAGTTACTCGGCTAGCGGTACCTACGAGCAGTACTTC. This codes for CASSYSASGTYEQYF.

The chain combines TRBV20-1 with TRBJ1-2; weak D call: TRBD1 (5 bases). V lost 0 bases and J lost 10, with 9 bases in between. CDR1 DFQATT and CDR2 SNEGSKA come from the germline V gene (reference sequence). The CDR3 loop spans 11 amino acids. The CDR3: CSARDKGSYTF. The CDR3 DNA sequence: TGCAGTGCTAGAGATAAGGGGTCCTACACCTTC.

V is TRBV5-1 and J is TRBJ2-7, with TRBD1 as a possible D gene (5 bases). The CDR3 sequence is 12 residues long. Looked up from germline, CDR1 is SGHRS and CDR2 is YFSETQ. V was cut by 3 bases and J by 6 bases, with 10 bases left in between. This chain's CDR3 is CASSWATGEQYF. The CDR3, as DNA: TGCGCCAGCAGCTGGGCCACAGGCGAGCAGTACTTC. The full variable domain, completed using reference TRBV5-1 and TRBJ2-7, is KAGVTQTPRYLIKTRGQQVTLSCSPISGHRSVSWYQQTPGQGLQFLFEYFSETQRNKGNFPGRFSGRQFSNSRSEMNVSTLELGDSALYLCASSWATGEQYFGPGTRLTVT.

This sequence joins TRBV10-3 and TRBJ1-2; unclear D gene. This CDR3 has 14 amino acids. The germline V gene encodes CDR1 ENHRY and CDR2 SYGVKD. Trimming took 0 bases from V and 4 from J, leaving 9 bases between them. DNA of the CDR3: TGTGCCATCAGTGAGTCAGGAGACTTCTATGGCTACACCTTC. Translation: CAISESGDFYGYTF.

This chain connects TRBV29-1 to TRBJ1-5, with D possibly matching TRBD1 (5 bases). Trimming cost V 4 bases and J 7 bases, with 14 bases left between them. Per germline, CDR1 SQVTM and CDR2 ANQGSEA. This CDR3 region has 13 residues. CDR3 bases: TGCAGCGTTGGAGAAGGGGTCAGGCAGCCCCAGCATTTT. Protein sequence: CSVGEGVRQPQHF.

The rearrangement uses TRBV29-1 and TRBJ2-7; tentative D call: TRBD2 (6 bases). The CDR3 contains 13 residues. Per the germline V gene, CDR1 is SQVTM and CDR2 is ANQGSEA. Trimming removed 6 bases from V and 0 bases from J, with 12 bases in between. The CDR3 is CSVRGGSSYEQYF. DNA of the CDR3: TGCAGCGTACGAGGAGGGAGCTCCTACGAGCAGTACTTC.

The table lists this clonotype with a few counts. The gene calls are TRBV28 and TRBJ1-1; D is ambiguous. Germline V lookup: CDR1 MDHEN, CDR2 SYDVKM. The ends were cut back, 3 bases at V and 6 bases at J, with 14 bases in the middle. CDR3 length: 14 amino acids. CDR3 sequence: CASSFRHMRSEAFF. CDR3 DNA sequence: TGTGCCAGCAGTTTCCGGCACATGAGGTCTGAAGCTTTCTTT.

This clonotype has just a few counts. V gene TRBV12-3 or TRBV12-4 combines with J gene TRBJ2-7; tentative D call: TRBD2 (5 bases). The CDR3 length is 13 residues. Deletions cut 6 bases from V and 5 bases from J, with 14 bases between. The CDR3 here is CASSTRGIDEQYF. CDR3 nucleotide sequence: TGTGCCAGCAGCACCCGAGGGATCGACGAGCAGTACTTC.

This sequence joins TRBV19 and TRBJ2-5, with TRBD1 matching over 7 bases. Germline CDR1 reads LNHDA; CDR2 reads SQIVND (reference sequence). J gave up 2 bases and V 6 bases, and 9 bases lay outside the gene matches. The CDR3 has 15 amino acids. The CDR3 coding sequence is TGTGCCAGTAGGAAACAGGGGATCCCGCAAGAGACCCAGTACTTC. Protein sequence: CASRKQGIPQETQYF.

The gene calls are TRBV20-1 and TRBJ1-4; D is undetermined. In germline, CDR1 is DFQATT, CDR2 SNEGSKA (reference sequence). V shed 4 bases and J shed 7 bases, with 7 bases lying between them. This CDR3 has 11 amino acids. The CDR3: CSAKNREKLFF. As DNA, the CDR3 is TGCAGTGCTAAAAACCGTGAAAAACTGTTTTTT.

This clonotype is a singleton in its sample. This chain connects TRBV14 to TRBJ2-7; 7 bases align to TRBD2. Looked up from germline, CDR1 is SGHDN and CDR2 is FVKESK. V lost 4 bases, J lost 0 bases, and 6 bases stayed unmatched. The CDR3 is made up of 15 amino acids. CDR3 region: CASSPASGISYEQYF. The CDR3 DNA sequence: TGTGCCAGCAGCCCGGCTAGCGGAATCTCCTACGAGCAGTACTTC.

This clonotype was recorded a few times. The chain links TRBV5-1 to TRBJ2-3; tentative D call: TRBD1 (6 bases). This CDR3 has 16 amino acids. Trimming removed 0 bases at V and 0 bases at J, with 11 bases between. Germline assignment: CDR1 SGHRS and CDR2 YFSETQ. The CDR3 loop reads CASSLAFQGSTDTQYF. In nucleotides, the CDR3 is TGCGCCAGCAGCTTGGCCTTCCAGGGGAGCACAGATACGCAGTATTTT. The complete variable domain, with remaining parts taken from reference TRBV5-1 and TRBJ2-3, reads KAGVTQTPRYLIKTRGQQVTLSCSPISGHRSVSWYQQTPGQGLQFLFEYFSETQRNKGNFPGRFSGRQFSNSRSEMNVSTLELGDSALYLCASSLAFQGSTDTQYFGPGTRLTVL.

The genes are TRBV7-3 and TRBJ1-1, with D perhaps matching TRBD1 (5 bases). CDR3 length: 13 residues. Trimming took off 1 base at V and 11 bases at J, with 14 bases between the two ends. The germline V gene encodes CDR1 SGHTA and CDR2 FQGTGA. CDR3 region: CASSLIFAGMAFF. The CDR3 DNA reads TGTGCCAGCAGCTTAATATTTGCAGGGATGGCTTTCTTT.